Each of the 18 T cell receptor beta chains below was sequenced from the same sample in a study of graft-versus-host responses after intestinal transplantation. No antigen has been identified for these receptors. TCRdb keeps only in-frame clones here, not all; method: immunoSEQ multiplex PCR. Altogether 84,000 or so clones are present, roughly 80% being singletons, with the ten largest covering 0.83%. Here the sequenced sample was unstimulated CD4+ T cells sorted from spleen or lymph node cells, taken before intestinal transplant. These receptors were taken from a human donor who received an intestinal transplant.

The rearrangement uses TRBV19 and TRBJ2-7, with 9 bases matching TRBD1. V lost 3 bases to trimming and J lost 2 bases; unmatched junction nucleotides: 5. CDR3 size: 15 residues. Per the germline V gene, CDR1 is LNHDA and CDR2 is SQIVND (reference sequence). This CDR3 is CASSIPGQGPYEQYF. Here the CDR3 DNA reads TGTGCCAGTAGTATCCCGGGACAGGGACCCTACGAGCAGTACTTC. The whole variable domain, remainder taken from reference TRBV19 and TRBJ2-7, is DGGITQSPKYLFRKEGQNVTLSCEQNLNHDAMYWYRQDPGQGLRLIYYSQIVNDFQKGDIAEGYSVSREKKESFPLTVTSAQKNPTAFYLCASSIPGQGPYEQYFGPGTRLTVT.

This clone was seen just once. The chain employs TRBV5-6 and TRBJ2-3; 11 bases line up with TRBD2. V shed 3 bases and J 4 bases; nucleotides not matched to a gene: 7. Germline assignment: CDR1 SGHDT and CDR2 YYEEEE. The CDR3 totals 16 residues. The CDR3 DNA reads TGTGCCAGCAGCTCGGGGATAGCGGGAGGGTCAGATACGCAGTATTTT. Translated: CASSSGIAGGSDTQYF.

CDR3 nucleotides: TGTGCCAGCAGCGTGGGTTTAGCCTCTGGAAACACCATATATTTT. Translating it yields CASSVGLASGNTIYF. The J gene is TRBJ1-3, the V gene TRBV9; D ambiguous. Germline CDR1 and CDR2: SGDLS and YYNGEE. This CDR3 has 15 amino acids. Trimming shortened V by 2 bases and J by 0 bases, and 9 bases separated the two germline ends.

Concerning this clone itself: This sample includes further DNA sequences coding for the same CDR3. V is TRBV7-9 and J is TRBJ1-3, with unresolved D. Between the trimmed V and J ends, which lost 2 bases and 0 bases, there was a span of 8 bases. The CDR3 runs to 15 residues. Germline lookup yields CDR1 SEHNR and CDR2 FQNEAQ (reference sequence). CDR3 nucleotides: TGTGCCAGCAGCTTAATGGCTAGCTCTGGAAACACCATATATTTT. Encoded protein: CASSLMASSGNTIYF.

The J gene is TRBJ2-1, the V gene TRBV2; D gene uncertain. The CDR3 runs to 16 residues. V was clipped by 2 bases and J by 6 bases, with 17 bases between them. Germline lookup yields CDR1 SNHLY and CDR2 FYNNEI. Written as DNA, the CDR3 is TGTGCCAGCAGTGAAAGCCCCCTTATCTGGAGCAATGAGCAGTTCTTC. Residues: CASSESPLIWSNEQFF.

The chain joins TRBV5-4 to TRBJ2-1; tentative D call: TRBD2 (5 bases). Germline V lookup: CDR1 SGHNT, CDR2 YYREEE (reference sequence). CDR3 length equals 15 residues. V was shortened by 0 bases and J by 3 bases, with 10 bases between the two germline ends. Written as DNA, the CDR3 is TGTGCCAGCAGCTTGGGGCTAGCTGGCTACAATGAGCAGTTCTTC. It specifies CASSLGLAGYNEQFF. Based on the CDR3 plus reference TRBV5-4 and TRBJ2-1, the full variable domain is ETGVTQSPTHLIKTRGQQVTLRCSSQSGHNTVSWYQQALGQGPQFIFQYYREEENGRGNFPPRFSGLQFPNYSSELNVNALELDDSALYLCASSLGLAGYNEQFFGPGTRLTVL.

The gene calls are TRBV11-1 and TRBJ2-7; D possibly corresponds to TRBD1 (6 bases). Germline V gene data show CDR1 as SGHAT and CDR2 as FQDESV (reference sequence). Trimming took off 5 bases at V and 5 bases at J, with 10 bases between the two ends. This CDR3 comprises 12 residues. The CDR3 region has the DNA TGTGCCAGCAGCGGGAACAGGGACGAGCAGTACTTC. Translated, it gives CASSGNRDEQYF.

This sequence joins TRBV21-1 and TRBJ2-7; the table calls TRBD1, which could not be checked here. TRBV21-1 corresponds to a pseudogene. The CDR3 has 14 amino acids. CDR3 residues: CASATGGETYEQYF. The CDR3 DNA sequence: TGTGCCAGCGCGACAGGGGGTGAAACCTACGAGCAGTACTTC.

V is TRBV6-5 and J is TRBJ2-5; 7 bases are a match to TRBD1. Germline values: CDR1 MNHEY, CDR2 SVGAGI. Unmatched junction bases numbered 3, after V lost 4 bases and J lost 1 base. The CDR3 runs 14 residues. The CDR3 region has the DNA TGTGCCAGCAGTTTGGACAGGATCCAAGAGACCCAGTACTTC. Translating it yields CASSLDRIQETQYF.

The chain combines TRBV5-1 with TRBJ1-4; D is unclear. From germline, CDR1 is SGHRS and CDR2 YFSETQ. CDR3 length: 15 residues. V was cut by 0 bases and J by 0 bases, with 6 bases left in between. The CDR3 spells CASSLAVATNEKLFF. As DNA, the CDR3 is TGCGCCAGCAGCTTGGCGGTTGCAACTAATGAAAAACTGTTTTTT. Combining the CDR3 with reference TRBV5-1 and TRBJ1-4 gives the whole variable domain KAGVTQTPRYLIKTRGQQVTLSCSPISGHRSVSWYQQTPGQGLQFLFEYFSETQRNKGNFPGRFSGRQFSNSRSEMNVSTLELGDSALYLCASSLAVATNEKLFFGSGTQLSVL.

This clone was seen more than once but under ten times. The chain combines TRBV5-6 with TRBJ2-2; D is undetermined. Trimming took 0 bases from V and 2 from J, leaving 5 bases between them. Germline assignment: CDR1 SGHDT and CDR2 YYEEEE. The CDR3 loop spans 14 amino acids. CDR3 in DNA: TGTGCCAGCAGCTTGGACGGTAACACCGGGGAGCTGTTTTTT. Residues: CASSLDGNTGELFF.

The genes are TRBV28 and TRBJ2-5; 10 nucleotides align to TRBD2. The last part of the DNA fits TRBJ2-7 better; the J call may be wrong. This CDR3 has 14 residues. CDR1 and CDR2 (germline): MDHEN, SYDVKM. Here the CDR3 DNA reads TGTGCCAGCAGTTTCCCTAGCGGGAGAGACGAGCAGTACTTC. Protein: CASSFPSGRDEQYF.

J is TRBJ1-6 and V is TRBV27; a weak D match, TRBD1 (6 bases). CDR1 is MNHEY, CDR2 SMNVEV, per germline (reference sequence). The ends were cut back, 6 bases at V and 3 bases at J, with 18 bases in the middle. This CDR3 contains 17 residues. The DNA of the CDR3 is TGTGCCAGCAGACGGACCACAGGGAGCCTCTATAATTCACCCCTCCACTTT. Translating gives CASRRTTGSLYNSPLHF.

V and J are TRBV19 and TRBJ2-7; tentatively, D is TRBD1 (5 bases). The V gene lost 7 bases and the J gene lost 2 bases, with 21 bases spanning the gap. This CDR3 has 16 residues. The V gene's germline CDR1 is LNHDA and CDR2 SQIVND (reference sequence). The CDR3 loop reads CASTVTGSSPTYEQYF. CDR3 coding DNA: TGTGCCAGTACCGTTACAGGTTCGAGTCCTACCTACGAGCAGTACTTC.

CDR3 nucleotides: TGTGCCAGTAGTATGGGAGCGGGAGCCTCCTACGAGCAGTACTTC. This gives the protein CASSMGAGASYEQYF. The chain links TRBV19 to TRBJ2-7; 8 nucleotides agree with TRBD2. CDR1 is LNHDA and CDR2 is SQIVND in the germline V gene (reference sequence). V was pared by 3 bases and J by 0 bases, with 4 bases of the junction left unmatched. The length of the CDR3 is 15 residues.

This chain connects TRBV10-3 to TRBJ2-1; a possible D gene is TRBD2 (6 bases). The CDR3 length is 15 residues. V was clipped by 6 bases and J by 0 bases, with 12 bases between them. CDR1 is ENHRY and CDR2 is SYGVKD in the germline V gene. The CDR3 nucleotides are TGTGCCATCAGCCAAGCGGGCAGCTCCTACAATGAGCAGTTCTTC. This encodes CAISQAGSSYNEQFF.

The chain has TRBV27 and TRBJ1-1, with a possible D match to TRBD1 (5 bases). V lost 7 bases and J lost 1, with 16 bases in between. CDR1 is MNHEY, CDR2 SMNVEV, per germline (reference sequence). The CDR3 extends over 15 amino acids. CDR3 protein: CASTLRRGTNTEAFF. The CDR3 DNA reads as TGTGCCAGCACCCTTAGGCGGGGCACGAACACTGAAGCTTTCTTT.

This clone was detected only a few times. The gene calls are TRBV28 and TRBJ2-7, with a weak D call TRBD2 (6 bases). V lost 3 bases and J 6 bases, leaving 15 bases between the germline ends. Germline V CDR1 and CDR2: MDHEN, SYDVKM. CDR3 length equals 14 residues. The CDR3 reads CASSFITSQSEQYF. Written as DNA, the CDR3 is TGTGCCAGCAGTTTTATCACTAGCCAATCCGAGCAGTACTTC.